One and the same sample provided the 28 T cell receptor beta chains below, sequenced in a study of T cell responses to AZD1222 COVID-19 vaccine. The protocol was immunoSEQ multiplex PCR, while the TCRdb copy is restricted to in-frame clones and leaves out a portion. The table lists fewer than 50,000 clones, around 90% of them singletons. This specimen consisted of peripheral blood, obtained 28 days after the second AZD1222 dose. The source is an adult who received the AZD1222 COVID-19 vaccine.

This sequence joins TRBV7-2 and TRBJ1-5; 10 bases map to TRBD1. The germline CDR1 and CDR2 sequences are SGHTA and FQGNSA. The CDR3 contains 15 residues. The V segment lost 5 bases and the J segment 3 bases; nucleotides outside the gene matches: 4. The CDR3 region is CASSAGQGNNQPQHF. DNA for the CDR3: TGTGCCAGCAGCGCGGGACAGGGGAACAATCAGCCCCAGCATTTT.

This clone was seen a single time. The chain couples TRBV28 to TRBJ1-1; maybe TRBD1 (5 bases). Germline CDR1 is MDHEN and CDR2 is SYDVKM. Trimming shortened V by 6 bases and J by 1 base, and 12 bases separated the two germline ends. The CDR3 is 14 residues long. CDR3 region: CASRGQQENTEAFF. CDR3 in DNA: TGTGCCAGCAGAGGCCAACAGGAGAACACTGAAGCTTTCTTT.

This chain connects TRBV4-2 to TRBJ1-3; D gene uncertain. The germline CDR1 and CDR2 sequences are LGHNA and YNFKEQ. The germline V and J ends were trimmed by 0 bases and 9 bases, with 9 bases remaining between them. The CDR3 spans 13 residues. The CDR3 DNA follows: TGTGCCAGCAGCCAAGATTCCCCAGGCACCATATATTTT. Translation gives CASSQDSPGTIYF.

The rearrangement joins TRBV7-6 to TRBJ2-3; the D gene is possibly TRBD2 (6 bases). This CDR3 has 16 amino acids. V dropped 1 base and J dropped 2 bases, with 13 bases sitting between them. Germline loops: CDR1 SGHVS, CDR2 FNYEAQ. The DNA for the CDR3 is TGTGCCAGCAGCTTAGTTCCAACGGGGGTCACAGATACGCAGTATTTT. Its protein product is CASSLVPTGVTDTQYF. Variable domain in full (rest from reference TRBV7-6 and TRBJ2-3): GAGVSQSPRYKVTKRGQDVALRCDPISGHVSLYWYRQALGQGPEFLTYFNYEAQQDKSGLPNDRFSAERPEGSISTLTIQRTEQRDSAMYRCASSLVPTGVTDTQYFGPGTRLTVL.

The chain is built from TRBV7-2 and TRBJ1-2, with 8 positions matching TRBD1. The germline V gene has CDR1 SGHTA and CDR2 FQGNSA. The CDR3 sequence is 15 residues long. With 2 bases clipped from V and 6 bases from J, the junction kept 8 bases outside the gene matches. Here the CDR3 reads CASSLNGRGRHGYTF. CDR3 DNA: TGTGCCAGCAGCTTAAACGGCAGGGGGCGTCATGGCTACACCTTC.

The CDR3, as DNA: TGTGCCAGCAGCCTGGCCGGGACAGGGGACTATGGCTACACCTTC. Protein sequence: CASSLAGTGDYGYTF. The chain couples TRBV5-6 to TRBJ1-2, with 10 nucleotides matching TRBD1. Germline trimming cut 4 bases from V and 3 bases from J; bases unmatched to any gene: 6. Germline values: CDR1 SGHDT, CDR2 YYEEEE. CDR3 length equals 15 residues.

V gene TRBV3-1 (or the pseudogene TRBV3-2) combines with J gene TRBJ1-1, with 8 bases matching TRBD1. Germline V lookup: CDR1 LGHDT, CDR2 YNNKEL (reference sequence). The V segment lost 4 bases and the J segment 5 bases; nucleotides outside the gene matches: 9. CDR3 length: 15 amino acids. This CDR3 reads CASSRTGMRFTEAFF. CDR3 in DNA: TGTGCCAGCAGCCGGACAGGGATGAGATTTACTGAAGCTTTCTTT.

The V and J genes are TRBV7-9 and TRBJ1-2, with TRBD1 as a possible D gene (6 bases). V was shortened by 4 bases and J by 5 bases, with 17 bases between the two germline ends. Per the germline V gene, CDR1 is SEHNR and CDR2 is FQNEAQ (reference sequence). The CDR3 has 15 residues. CDR3 DNA sequence: TGTGCCAGCAGCTCTACAGGGAAGGGGGTTTATGGCTACACCTTC. This encodes CASSSTGKGVYGYTF.

V is TRBV6-5 and J is TRBJ2-2; D uncertain. The V gene lost 2 bases and the J gene lost 4 bases, with 14 bases spanning the gap. CDR1 is MNHEY, CDR2 SVGAGI, per germline. The CDR3 extends over 16 amino acids. This chain's CDR3 is CASSYPSVRTTGELFF. For the CDR3, the DNA is TGTGCCAGCAGTTACCCGTCTGTCCGGACCACCGGGGAGCTGTTTTTT.

This chain links TRBV29-1 with TRBJ1-4; 9 bases are a match to TRBD1. Germline V lookup: CDR1 SQVTM, CDR2 ANQGSEA. This CDR3 region has 14 residues. J gave up 2 bases and V 5 bases, and 3 bases lay outside the gene matches. CDR3 sequence: CSVTQGATNEKLFF. The DNA for the CDR3 is TGCAGCGTTACACAGGGGGCCACTAATGAAAAACTGTTTTTT.

This chain joins TRBV1 and TRBJ2-1; the table's D call TRBD2 went unverified against the DNA. TRBV1 has pseudogene status. This CDR3 has 16 amino acids. The CDR3 reads CTSSQEGAGGYNEQFF. In DNA, the CDR3 is TGCACCAGCAGCCAAGAAGGAGCGGGGGGATACAATGAGCAGTTCTTC.

The chain uses TRBV5-1 and TRBJ1-6, with D possibly TRBD1 on 6 matching bases. Germline-derived CDR1 and CDR2 are SGHRS and YFSETQ. This CDR3 spans 14 amino acids. Trimming removed 4 bases at V and 8 bases at J, with 13 bases between. CDR3 protein: CASSPDSTYSPLHF. The CDR3 nucleotides are TGCGCCAGCAGCCCGGACAGTACGTATTCACCCCTCCACTTT.

The V gene is TRBV18, the J gene TRBJ1-4; D unclear. Germline V CDR1 and CDR2: KGHSH, LQKENI. The CDR3 extends over 14 amino acids. V was cut by 4 bases and J by 2 bases, with 8 bases left in between. CDR3 in DNA: TGTGCCAGCTCACGAGAAAAGACTAATGAAAAACTGTTTTTT. Residues: CASSREKTNEKLFF.

The chain recombines TRBV4-3 with TRBJ2-6; D unresolved. Trimming removed 3 bases from V and 0 bases from J, with 3 bases in between. CDR1 is LGHNA and CDR2 is YSLEER in the germline V gene. The CDR3 has 14 amino acids. This chain's CDR3 is CASSQNSGANVLTF. For the CDR3, the DNA is TGCGCCAGCAGCCAGAACTCTGGGGCCAACGTCCTGACTTTC.

The chain couples TRBV9 to TRBJ1-3; D unclear. Germline lookup yields CDR1 SGDLS and CDR2 YYNGEE. V gave up 4 bases and J gave up 0 bases, with 11 bases separating them. The CDR3 sequence is 15 residues long. The CDR3 DNA reads TGTGCCAGCAGCCCCCTCAGTAACTCTGGAAACACCATATATTTT. Protein: CASSPLSNSGNTIYF.

The chain joins TRBV29-1 to TRBJ2-7; the match to TRBD1 covers 9 bases. The V segment lost 5 bases and the J segment 4 bases; nucleotides outside the gene matches: 3. The germline V gene has CDR1 SQVTM and CDR2 ANQGSEA. The CDR3 is made up of 12 amino acids. CDR3 DNA: TGCAGCGTTTCCGGACAGGGGTACGAGCAGTACTTC. It translates to CSVSGQGYEQYF.

The chain joins TRBV19 to TRBJ1-2; possibly TRBD1 for D (5 bases). The CDR3 extends over 15 amino acids. V shed 5 bases and J shed 2 bases, with 15 bases lying between them. From germline, CDR1 is LNHDA and CDR2 SQIVND (reference sequence). The CDR3 coding sequence is TGTGCCAGTAGTGTCCGGGACCTTGGGAACTATGGCTACACCTTC. Translation: CASSVRDLGNYGYTF.

CDR3 nucleotide sequence: TGTGCCAGCAGCCAAGATTTAGGGGGGAACACTGAAGCTTTCTTT. Its translation: CASSQDLGGNTEAFF. This chain connects TRBV14 to TRBJ1-1; TRBD1 is a possible D gene (6 bases). Trimming removed 0 bases at V and 1 base at J, with 9 bases between. Per germline, CDR1 SGHDN and CDR2 FVKESK. The length of the CDR3 is 15 residues. Full variable domain (outside the CDR3, taken from reference TRBV14 and TRBJ1-1): EAGVTQFPSHSVIEKGQTVTLRCDPISGHDNLYWYRRVMGKEIKFLLHFVKESKQDESGMPNNRFLAERTGGTYSTLKVQPAELEDSGVYFCASSQDLGGNTEAFFGQGTRLTVV.

The V call is TRBV2, the J call TRBJ1-6; no clear D. CDR3 length: 12 amino acids. Trimming cost V 7 bases and J 7 bases, with 8 bases left between them. Germline V gene data show CDR1 as SNHLY and CDR2 as FYNNEI. CDR3 coding DNA: TGTGCCAGCAATCCGGAGAATTCACCCCTCCACTTT. This codes for CASNPENSPLHF.

CDR3 sequence (DNA): TGTGCCTGGAGTGTAGGTACAGGGGTTTACACCATATATTTT. It encodes CAWSVGTGVYTIYF. The gene calls are TRBV30 and TRBJ1-3; the match to TRBD1 covers 7 bases. This CDR3 region has 14 residues. J was trimmed by 8 bases and V by 0 bases; bases with no gene match: 7. Germline-derived CDR1 and CDR2 are GTSNPN and SVGIG (reference sequence).

The V gene is TRBV5-4, the J gene TRBJ1-4; weak D call: TRBD1 (5 bases). Germline values: CDR1 SGHNT, CDR2 YYREEE (reference sequence). The CDR3 contains 15 residues. V was cut by 0 bases and J by 2 bases, with 8 bases left in between. CDR3 nucleotides: TGTGCCAGCAGCTTGGGGGGACGGACTAATGAAAAACTGTTTTTT. It specifies CASSLGGRTNEKLFF.

This chain links TRBV2 with TRBJ2-2, with D perhaps assigned TRBD1 or TRBD2 (5 bases each). V lost 1 base, J lost 4 bases, and 7 bases lay in between. CDR3 length equals 14 residues. Germline V gene data show CDR1 as SNHLY and CDR2 as FYNNEI. The CDR3 DNA sequence: TGTGCCAGCAGTGAAGATGGGGGCACCGGGGAGCTGTTTTTT. This translates into CASSEDGGTGELFF.

This clone occurred once. This chain connects TRBV19 to TRBJ1-1; D not resolved. The length of the CDR3 is 13 residues. Germline loops: CDR1 LNHDA, CDR2 SQIVND (reference sequence). Trimming stripped 5 bases from V and 1 base from J, with 8 bases between. The CDR3 DNA reads TGTGCCAGTAGTCCGAGCCAGAACACTGAAGCTTTCTTT. As protein: CASSPSQNTEAFF.

The J gene is TRBJ2-7, the V gene TRBV7-8; TRBD1 aligns across 7 bases. This CDR3 contains 14 residues. The V and J ends lost 5 bases and 3 bases, in that order; junction bases with no gene match: 7. Looked up from germline, CDR1 is SGHVS and CDR2 is FQNEAQ. This CDR3 reads CASSPTGVFYEQYF. As DNA, the CDR3 is TGTGCCAGCAGCCCAACAGGGGTCTTCTACGAGCAGTACTTC. Full variable domain (remainder filled in from reference TRBV7-8 and TRBJ2-7): GAGVSQSPRYKVAKRGQDVALRCDPISGHVSLFWYQQALGQGPEFLTYFQNEAQLDKSGLPSDRFFAERPEGSVSTLKIQRTQQEDSAVYLCASSPTGVFYEQYFGPGTRLTVT.

This chain joins TRBV9 and TRBJ2-3, with TRBD2 matching over 12 bases. Germline V gene lookup returns CDR1 SGDLS and CDR2 YYNGEE. CDR3 length equals 16 residues. The ends lost 4 bases at V and 1 base at J; junction bases unmatched: 4. DNA for the CDR3: TGTGCCAGCAGCTTAAGACTAGCGGGGGGCACAGATACGCAGTATTTT. Amino acid sequence: CASSLRLAGGTDTQYF.

The V call is TRBV6-5, the J call TRBJ2-5; 7 bases fit TRBD2. CDR1 is MNHEY and CDR2 is SVGAGI in the germline V gene. This CDR3 is 14 amino acids long. V lost 7 bases, J lost 5 bases, and 10 bases stayed unmatched. CDR3 protein: CASNPYGGRETQYF. The CDR3 DNA reads TGTGCCAGCAACCCATACGGGGGGAGGGAGACCCAGTACTTC.

The V gene is TRBV5-5, the J gene TRBJ1-2, with D hard to call. The V end was cut by 0 bases, the J end by 0 bases, with 15 bases between. The length of the CDR3 is 17 residues. Germline V gene lookup returns CDR1 SGHKS and CDR2 YYEKEE (reference sequence). The CDR3 loop is CASSLVGRPLANYGYTF. CDR3 sequence (DNA): TGTGCCAGCAGCTTGGTAGGCAGACCTTTAGCTAACTATGGCTACACCTTC.

The chain uses TRBV4-3 and TRBJ1-4, with D unresolved. With 0 bases removed from V and 12 bases from J, the gap between germline ends came to 11 bases. Germline CDR1 and CDR2: LGHNA and YSLEER. This CDR3 has 13 residues. For the CDR3, the DNA is TGCGCCAGCAGCCAAGATTCATTAGGTCAACTGTTTTTT. It specifies CASSQDSLGQLFF.